Listed below are T cell receptor beta chains from one sample, sequenced in a study of human T cells and chemical hapten exposure. TCRdb independently ran MiXCR on the RACE reads; one entry per CDR3 protein. This sample has over 100,000 distinct CDR3 sequences, with roughly 10% found just once. The material sequenced was whole blood, taken in connection with sensitization to the hapten diphenylcyclopropenone (DPC). Receptors originate from a woman between 50 and 59 years old with alopecia areata. Some clones in this sample may be carry-over from other donors' samples. CDR3s include the opening cysteine and the closing phenylalanine or tryptophan. D genes are given only for firm matches. The size entry is marked missing in some rows and otherwise reads once, few, many or a size class.

D: .; J: TRBJ2-3; V: TRBV6-6; size: many; DNA: TGTGCCAGCAGTTTCGGGGCGTCCACAGATACGCAGTATTTT; CDR3: CASSFGASTDTQYF
D: .; J: TRBJ1-5; V: TRBV18; size: .; DNA: TGTGCCAGCTCCCACCCAAATCAGCCCCAGCATTTT; CDR3: CASSHPNQPQHF
D: TRBD2; J: TRBJ2-3; V: TRBV4-3; size: few; DNA: TGCGCCAGCAGCCAAGATCGGACTAGCGGAGGGCTGGGCACAGATACGCAGTATTTT; CDR3: CASSQDRTSGGLGTDTQYF
D: .; J: TRBJ2-1; V: TRBV12-3/TRBV12-4; size: .; DNA: TGTGCCAGCAGTCTAGCGCTTCGGGGGACCTACAATGAGCAGTTCTTC; CDR3: CASSLALRGTYNEQFF
D: .; J: TRBJ1-3; V: TRBV7-2; size: .; DNA: TGTGCCAGCAGCCGCGCTGGGTCTGACCGTGGAAACACCATATATTTT; CDR3: CASSRAGSDRGNTIYF
D: .; J: TRBJ2-1; V: TRBV29-1; size: many; DNA: TGCAGCAGCGAAGGGTGGGGTAATTCAATGTACAATGAGCAGTTCTTC; CDR3: CSSEGWGNSMYNEQFF
D: .; J: TRBJ2-1; V: TRBV11-2; size: .; DNA: TGTGCCAGCAGCTCGGTTTCTTACAATGAGCAGTTCTTC; CDR3: CASSSVSYNEQFF
D: TRBD1; J: TRBJ1-1; V: TRBV10-1; size: few; DNA: TGCGCCAGCACCGCGACAGGGGAGCCCACTGAAGCTTTCTTT; CDR3: CASTATGEPTEAFF
D: .; J: TRBJ2-6; V: TRBV5-1; size: .; DNA: TGCGCCAGCAGCCCCAGACAGGGAGGAATGACTGGGGCCAACGTCCTGACTTTC; CDR3: CASSPRQGGMTGANVLTF
D: .; J: TRBJ1-2; V: TRBV28; size: few; DNA: TGTGCCAGCAGCGGAAGCTATGGCTACACCTTC; CDR3: CASSGSYGYTF
D: .; J: TRBJ2-5; V: TRBV6-6; size: few; DNA: TGTGCCAGCAGCCGGGGCCGCGGAGAAGGGACCCAGTACTTC; CDR3: CASSRGRGEGTQYF
D: .; J: TRBJ2-1; V: TRBV12-5; size: .; DNA: TGTGCTAGTGGTTTGGGGGGCTTTAGGGATGAGCAGTTCTTC; CDR3: CASGLGGFRDEQFF
D: TRBD1; J: TRBJ1-4; V: TRBV3-1; size: few; DNA: TGTGCCAGCAGTCGACAGGGAGGAAATGAAAAACTGTTTTTT; CDR3: CASSRQGGNEKLFF
D: .; J: TRBJ2-3; V: TRBV7-2; size: .; DNA: TGTGCCAGCAGCTTAGAGGCAAGCACAGATACGCAGTATTTT; CDR3: CASSLEASTDTQYF
D: .; J: TRBJ2-5; V: TRBV7-2; size: .; DNA: TGTGCCAGCAGCACACCTTTGGAGACCCAGTACTTC; CDR3: CASSTPLETQYF
D: .; J: TRBJ2-2; V: TRBV27; size: many; DNA: TGTGCCAGCAGTTTACGGACCGGGGAGCTGTTTTTT; CDR3: CASSLRTGELFF
D: .; J: TRBJ1-1; V: TRBV9; size: .; DNA: TGTGCCAGCAGCGCGGGCAGGGAGGGCACTGAAGCTTTCTTT; CDR3: CASSAGREGTEAFF
D: TRBD2; J: TRBJ2-1; V: TRBV28; size: few; DNA: TGTGCCAGCAGTGTAGCGGGAGACTTCAATGAGCAGTTCTTC; CDR3: CASSVAGDFNEQFF
D: .; J: TRBJ1-3; V: TRBV18; size: few; DNA: TGTGCCAGCTCACCACCCGGGACGGTTGGAAACACCATATATTTT; CDR3: CASSPPGTVGNTIYF
D: TRBD1; J: TRBJ2-7; V: TRBV13; size: .; DNA: TGTGCCAGCAGCTTAGGGACAGGGGGCCACGAGCAGTACTTC; CDR3: CASSLGTGGHEQYF
D: .; J: TRBJ2-2; V: TRBV3-1; size: few; DNA: TGTGCCAGCAGCCAAGTGAGCGGCGCGAACACCGGGGAGCTGTTTTTT; CDR3: CASSQVSGANTGELFF
D: TRBD2; J: TRBJ2-7; V: TRBV20-1; size: .; DNA: TGCAGTGCTAGAGGGGGACTAGCCGCCCACGAGCAGTACTTC; CDR3: CSARGGLAAHEQYF
D: .; J: TRBJ1-3; V: TRBV20-1; size: few; DNA: TGCAGTGCAAAGGCGGGGGGGGGAAACACCATATATTTT; CDR3: CSAKAGGGNTIYF
D: .; J: TRBJ1-5; V: TRBV27; size: .; DNA: TGTGCCAGCAGTACACAGCCGAATCAGCCCCAGCATTTT; CDR3: CASSTQPNQPQHF
D: .; J: TRBJ1-4; V: TRBV29-1; size: few; DNA: TGCAGCGGTGGGGGTAATGAAAAACTGTTTTTT; CDR3: CSGGGNEKLFF
D: .; J: TRBJ1-4; V: TRBV29-1; size: few; DNA: TGCAGCGCCCGACAGAAAAATGAAAAACTGTTTTTT; CDR3: CSARQKNEKLFF
D: .; J: TRBJ2-1; V: TRBV7-2; size: few; DNA: TGTGCCAGCAGGCGACAGGTACCATCCAATGAGCAGTTCTTC; CDR3: CASRRQVPSNEQFF
D: TRBD2; J: TRBJ2-1; V: TRBV3-1; size: many; DNA: TGTGCCAGCAGCCAAGAACAGGGACTAGCGGGAGTCAATGAGCAGTTCTTC; CDR3: CASSQEQGLAGVNEQFF
D: .; J: TRBJ1-5; V: TRBV24-1; size: many; DNA: TGTGCCACCAGTGATGGGGTTGGGGGCCAGCCCCAGCATTTT; CDR3: CATSDGVGGQPQHF
D: .; J: TRBJ1-6; V: TRBV27; size: .; DNA: TGTGCCAGCAGTCTGGAACCCCGAACAGGGAACAATTCACCCCTCCACTTT; CDR3: CASSLEPRTGNNSPLHF
D: .; J: TRBJ2-3; V: TRBV12-3/TRBV12-4; size: many; DNA: TGTGCCAGCAGTTTAGGGGCTGTCACAGATACGCAGTATTTT; CDR3: CASSLGAVTDTQYF
D: .; J: TRBJ1-6; V: TRBV5-4; size: .; DNA: TGTGCCAGCAGCCGGGGGGGGGGAGTACAGGGTTCACCCCTCCACTTT; CDR3: CASSRGGGVQGSPLHF
D: TRBD2; J: TRBJ2-1; V: TRBV4-3; size: few; DNA: TGCGCCAGCAGCCAGGGACTAGCGGGAAGAAATGAGCAGTTCTTC; CDR3: CASSQGLAGRNEQFF
D: TRBD2; J: TRBJ2-5; V: TRBV28; size: few; DNA: TGTGCCAGCAGTTTTATGAGAAGCGGGAGATTAGGAGAGACCCAGTACTTC; CDR3: CASSFMRSGRLGETQYF
D: .; J: TRBJ2-7; V: TRBV28; size: many; DNA: TGTGCCAGCAAACCCCCAGGGCCCTACGAGCAGTACTTC; CDR3: CASKPPGPYEQYF
D: .; J: TRBJ2-5; V: TRBV7-9; size: .; DNA: TGTGCCAGCAGCGTATGGACAGCGAACCAAGAGACCCAGTACTTC; CDR3: CASSVWTANQETQYF
D: .; J: TRBJ1-5; V: TRBV24-1; size: many; DNA: TGTGCCACCAGTGGGGGCCCTTCAAGCAATCAGCCCCAGCATTTT; CDR3: CATSGGPSSNQPQHF
D: .; J: TRBJ1-1; V: TRBV7-9; size: few; DNA: TGTGCCAGCAGCTCTGCAGGGTCCACTGAAGCTTTCTTT; CDR3: CASSSAGSTEAFF
D: .; J: TRBJ2-6; V: TRBV5-1; size: many; DNA: TGCGCCAGCAGCCCGCTCAGCCTTGGGGGGGCCAACGTCCTGACTTTC; CDR3: CASSPLSLGGANVLTF
D: .; J: TRBJ2-3; V: TRBV6-1; size: .; DNA: TGTGCCAGCAGTGAAAGTGAAGGCCACACAGATACGCAGTATTTT; CDR3: CASSESEGHTDTQYF
D: .; J: TRBJ2-3; V: TRBV13; size: few; DNA: TGTGCCAGCAGCTTTGGGGGAGCGGTCCGCACAGATACGCAGTATTTT; CDR3: CASSFGGAVRTDTQYF
D: .; J: TRBJ1-1; V: TRBV29-1; size: .; DNA: TGCAGCGTGAGGAACCAGGCGGGGAGAGGCTCTGAAGCTTTCTTT; CDR3: CSVRNQAGRGSEAFF
D: .; J: TRBJ2-3; V: TRBV29-1; size: few; DNA: TGCAGCGTTGAATTTGGACAGAGCACAGATACGCAGTATTTT; CDR3: CSVEFGQSTDTQYF
D: .; J: TRBJ2-3; V: TRBV9; size: few; DNA: TGTGCCAGCAGCGTAGGTTCTCCGGTGGATACGCAGTATTTT; CDR3: CASSVGSPVDTQYF
D: .; J: TRBJ2-3; V: TRBV7-2; size: few; DNA: TGTGCCAGCAGCTTACCAAGGGATACGCAGTATTTT; CDR3: CASSLPRDTQYF